The T cell receptor (beta chain) under discussion was sequenced for a study of blood T cell repertoires in COVID-19. Seattle's cohort entered during active infection and was followed longitudinally. The table came from immunoSEQ multiplex PCR; TCRdb's copy has only in-frame clones and leaves some out. The sample records 180,000 or so clones, approximately 80% being singletons. Trimming took off 4 bases at V and 2 bases at J, with 11 bases between the two ends. Per the germline V gene, CDR1 is SGHTA and CDR2 is FQGTGA. The CDR3 contains 15 residues. Sequencing was done on a sample of peripheral blood. The source of this sequence is a middle-aged woman with COVID-19, enrolled during active disease. The J gene is TRBJ2-2, the V gene TRBV7-3; D gene uncertain. The CDR3: CASSSAAVNTGELFF. The CDR3 DNA is TGTGCCAGCAGCTCCGCGGCGGTCAACACCGGGGAGCTGTTTTTT.